This entry describes one T cell receptor beta chain. What it binds is unknown. After extraction with the RNeasy kit, roughly 0.45 to 1 ug of the RNA was reverse transcribed using random hexamers. A multiplex approach, immunoSEQ multiplex PCR, amplified TCR beta CDR3 across 54 Vbeta and 13 Jbeta. TCRdb redid the calling of the immunoSEQ multiplex PCR reads with MiXCR, one entry per CDR3 protein. The repertoire consists of approximately 65,000 distinct CDR3 sequences, with 85% to 95% occurring once and the leading ten covering approximately 0.18%. This sample is part of a study of CD8 T cells in Susac syndrome. Sequencing of TCR beta covered CD8+ and CD4+ T cells obtained from blood. Controls were healthy donors chosen to match patients in age and sex. Study observations and caveats: The study's TCR sequencing and HLA analysis drew on a certain number of individuals. That number was acknowledged as relatively small.

Germline-derived CDR1 and CDR2 are MDHEN and SYDVKM. V gave up 8 bases and J gave up 0 bases, with 17 bases separating them. The CDR3 is 16 residues long. This clonotype was obtained from a human donor in good health. The genes are TRBV28 and TRBJ1-3; maybe TRBD1 (5 bases). Sequenced sample: CD8+ T cells from PBMCs. The CDR3 DNA follows: TGTGCCAGCGGCTCGGGACCTTTAATCTCTGGAAACACCATATATTTT. It translates to CASGSGPLISGNTIYF.